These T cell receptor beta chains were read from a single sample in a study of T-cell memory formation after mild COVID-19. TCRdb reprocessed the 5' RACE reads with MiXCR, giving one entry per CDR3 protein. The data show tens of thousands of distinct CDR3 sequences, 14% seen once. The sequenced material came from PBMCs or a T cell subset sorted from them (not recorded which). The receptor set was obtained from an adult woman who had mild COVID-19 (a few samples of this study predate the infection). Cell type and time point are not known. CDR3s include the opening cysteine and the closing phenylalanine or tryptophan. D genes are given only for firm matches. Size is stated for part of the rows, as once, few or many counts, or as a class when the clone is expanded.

CDR3nt: TGTGCCAGCAGCTCCCCGGGCACCACCTACGAGCAGTACTTC
CDR3aa: CASSSPGTTYEQYF
v_gene: TRBV5-6
j_gene: TRBJ2-7
d_gene: .
abundance: few

CDR3nt: TGTGCCAGCAGCTTACGGGGGCCTCGTCCAGATACGCAGTATTTT
CDR3aa: CASSLRGPRPDTQYF
v_gene: TRBV7-3
j_gene: TRBJ2-3
d_gene: .
abundance: few

CDR3nt: TGCGCCAGCAGCCCCCCCCTAGGGGACACTGAAGCTTTCTTT
CDR3aa: CASSPPLGDTEAFF
v_gene: TRBV4-1
j_gene: TRBJ1-1
d_gene: .
abundance: .

CDR3nt: TGTGCCATCAGTGAGTCTCCAGGGGCGACGGGGGCCAACGTCCTGACTTTC
CDR3aa: CAISESPGATGANVLTF
v_gene: TRBV10-3
j_gene: TRBJ2-6
d_gene: .
abundance: .

CDR3nt: TGTGCCAGCAGTTTTGCTCTTGACGGGAGGCCCGACAATGAGCAGTTCTTC
CDR3aa: CASSFALDGRPDNEQFF
v_gene: TRBV12-3/TRBV12-4
j_gene: TRBJ2-1
d_gene: TRBD2
abundance: .

CDR3nt: TGCAGCGCATCCTTTCGGAGTGCCGGGGAGCTGTTTTTT
CDR3aa: CSASFRSAGELFF
v_gene: TRBV29-1
j_gene: TRBJ2-2
d_gene: .
abundance: few

CDR3nt: TGTGCCAGCAGTTTGTCTACTGGTGATGAGCAGTTCTTC
CDR3aa: CASSLSTGDEQFF
v_gene: TRBV12-3/TRBV12-4
j_gene: TRBJ2-1
d_gene: .
abundance: .

CDR3nt: TGTGCCAGCAGCCTTGGGAGTGGGGAACACGGGGAGCTGTTTTTT
CDR3aa: CASSLGSGEHGELFF
v_gene: TRBV3-1
j_gene: TRBJ2-2
d_gene: .
abundance: .

CDR3nt: TGTGCCAGCTCACCTTACGGGGGACAAGAGACCCAGTACTTC
CDR3aa: CASSPYGGQETQYF
v_gene: TRBV18
j_gene: TRBJ2-5
d_gene: .
abundance: .

CDR3nt: TGTGCCAGTAGTATTGTGGACAGGGTCAATCAGCCCCAGCATTTT
CDR3aa: CASSIVDRVNQPQHF
v_gene: TRBV19
j_gene: TRBJ1-5
d_gene: TRBD1
abundance: few

CDR3nt: TGCGCCAGCAGCCAAGGCGACAGAAGCACAGATACGCAGTATTTT
CDR3aa: CASSQGDRSTDTQYF
v_gene: TRBV4-3
j_gene: TRBJ2-3
d_gene: .
abundance: .

CDR3nt: TGTGCCACTTGGACTAGCGGACAAGAGACCCAGTACTTC
CDR3aa: CATWTSGQETQYF
v_gene: TRBV10-3
j_gene: TRBJ2-5
d_gene: TRBD2
abundance: few